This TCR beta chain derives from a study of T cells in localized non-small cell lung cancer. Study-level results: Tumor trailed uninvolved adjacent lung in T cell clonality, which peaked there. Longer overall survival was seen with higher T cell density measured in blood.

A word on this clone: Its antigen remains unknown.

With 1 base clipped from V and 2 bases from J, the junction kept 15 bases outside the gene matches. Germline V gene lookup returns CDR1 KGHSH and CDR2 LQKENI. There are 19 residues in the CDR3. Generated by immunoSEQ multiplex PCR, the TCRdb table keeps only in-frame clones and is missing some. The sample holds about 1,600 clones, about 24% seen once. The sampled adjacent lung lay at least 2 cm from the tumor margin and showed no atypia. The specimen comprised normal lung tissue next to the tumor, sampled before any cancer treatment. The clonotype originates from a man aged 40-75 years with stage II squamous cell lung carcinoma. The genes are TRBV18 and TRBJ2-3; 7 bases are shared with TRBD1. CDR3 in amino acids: CASSPLRLSGGSTTDTQYF. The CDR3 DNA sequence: TGTGCCAGCTCACCACTTCGATTATCAGGGGGATCTACCACAGATACGCAGTATTTT.